This TCR beta chain comes out of a study of shared clonotypes between healthy human individuals. The wider study: Aged between 18 and 49, the donors were two women and a few men. CD4 naive cells filled three plates per donor, CD4 memory three, CD8 naive two and CD8 memory one. General observations from the study: A limitation of the genetic and exposure-history diversity represented arose from few donors. Blood was the sole source, and tissue repertoires probably differ.

Concerning this clone: Its matching antigen is unknown.

The data were produced by immunoSEQ multiplex PCR, yet TCRdb's version contains in-frame clones alone and is incomplete. The sample yields roughly 2.1 million clones, roughly 91% seen once. This CDR3 region has 10 residues. CDR1 and CDR2 (germline): SNHLY, FYNNEI. The V end lost 7 bases, the J end lost 6 bases, and 7 bases lay between the germline ends. In the naive CD8 group, cells lacked CD45RO and were positively selected for CCR7, so terminally differentiated effector memory CD45RA+ cells were left out. This receptor was taken from a man aged 18 to 35 in good health. Some clones in this sample may be carry-over from other donors' samples. Sequencing was carried out using naive CD8+ T cells from PBMCs. The chain couples TRBV2 to TRBJ2-7; D call uncertain. In nucleotides, the CDR3 is TGTGCCAGCACGATGAGCGAGCAGTACTTC. This encodes CASTMSEQYF.